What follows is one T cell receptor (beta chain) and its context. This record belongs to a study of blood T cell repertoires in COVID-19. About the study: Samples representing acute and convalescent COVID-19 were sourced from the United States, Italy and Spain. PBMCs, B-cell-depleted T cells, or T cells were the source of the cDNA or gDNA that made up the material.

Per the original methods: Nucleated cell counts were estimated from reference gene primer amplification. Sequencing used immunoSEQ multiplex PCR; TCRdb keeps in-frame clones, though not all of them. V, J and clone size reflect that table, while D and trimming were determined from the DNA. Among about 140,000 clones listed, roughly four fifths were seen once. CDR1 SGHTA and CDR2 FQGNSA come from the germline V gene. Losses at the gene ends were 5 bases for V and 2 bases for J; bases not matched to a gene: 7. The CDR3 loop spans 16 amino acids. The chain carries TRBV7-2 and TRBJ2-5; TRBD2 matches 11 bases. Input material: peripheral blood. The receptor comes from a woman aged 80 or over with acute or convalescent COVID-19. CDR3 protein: CASSQTTSGGQETQYF. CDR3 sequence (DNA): TGTGCCAGCAGCCAAACTACTAGCGGGGGTCAAGAGACCCAGTACTTC.